This T cell receptor (beta chain) emerged from a study of cytomegalovirus exposure and HLA in healthy donors (dated by TCRdb to 2016 to 2017). Broadly, across the study: According to an earlier analysis of 550 to 700 of the donors, some 180 million T cells yielded 117 million unique TCR beta sequences and about 300 Gb of sequence data. Approximately 300 gigabases of sequencing data and roughly 90 million unique TCR sequences were included in an early release covering 500 to 750 HLA-typed donors. The genetic ancestry cluster associated with self-reported Caucasian donors included around 76% of the 300 to 450 genotyped donors. The study aimed to test whether signatures of past pathogen exposure could be identified by cataloging public T cell receptors. The study used immunosequencing to profile the T cell repertoires of 666 subjects and linked those repertoires to cytomegalovirus serostatus. A separate validation cohort of 100 to 150 different subjects was used in addition to the approximately 670-subject first cohort. To predict cytomegalovirus infection status, the study brought together high-throughput TCR immunosequencing, statistical association of individual TCRs with disease status, and machine learning. In a later analysis, previously published TCR beta repertoires from about 670 donors were re-analyzed and high-resolution HLA genotyping was added so that TCR occurrence patterns could be studied. The later analysis used no new phenotypic data to find candidate immune exposures, relying instead on TCR beta sequences and their occurrence across donors. An earlier analysis of more than 450 of the donors used high-throughput TCR beta sequencing to judge whether each TCR beta V gene segment behaved as functional or pseudogenic. Donor age, sex, ethnicity and CMV serostatus were compiled alongside the repertoire data. In a later genetic analysis, genome-wide SNP genotypes for about 55% of the roughly 700 donors were used, and that subset was treated as a discovery cohort. Every discovery cohort repertoire had been produced on one sequencing platform. HLA typing included class I and class II loci at four-digit resolution. The number of donors typed differed by locus, with about 629-630 for A, B, C, DRB1 and DQB1, about 500 for DQA1, 600 to 610 for DPA1, and approximately 470 for DPB1. Roughly 5 DR-DQ haplotypes were treated as single units for association and clustering because of strong linkage in the cohort. Among roughly 400 genotyped donors of the cohort, an average of around 240,000 unique TCR beta nucleotide sequences was sequenced per donor, of which 15% to 20% were non-productive.

Comment on this clone: Its antigen remains unidentified. No quality values exist for individual bases; no much larger clone is one base distant.

The method was the immunoSEQ multiplex PCR assay. For the multiplex PCR, a mixture combining 60 forward primers for TCR Vbeta segments and 13 reverse primers for TCR Jbeta segments was used. The CDR3 region of rearranged TCR beta genes was amplified from genomic DNA with a multiplex PCR assay. The amplified TCR beta libraries were sequenced on the Illumina HiSeq System as 87-base-pair reads. Concerning the study's data processing: A later analysis counted tens of millions of unique TCR beta chains across the 640 or so repertoires, and around 12 million of these chains were shared by at least two donors. To remove PCR and sequencing errors, raw reads were error-corrected and collapsed into unique sequences using a nearest-neighbor algorithm that merged closely related sequences. V, D and J gene segments were assigned by aligning CDR3 sequences to IMGT reference sequences. For a sequence to be retained, a match of at least six nucleotides to both a V gene segment and a J gene segment was required. A rearrangement was called productive if the CDR3 had no stop codons and remained in frame with V and J, and every other rearrangement was called non-productive. CDR3 was defined by IMGT convention, running from the second conserved V-encoded cysteine to the conserved J-encoded phenylalanine. The earlier analysis of more than 450 of the donors excluded sequences that lacked an unambiguous match to a single V gene segment. An earlier analysis of some 500 of the donors classified V segments as functional when productive rearrangements were above 56.7% and as segregating when the standard deviation between donors was above 5%. To diagnose cytomegalovirus status from the catalog of TCR beta chain sequences, a statistical classification framework was built. In a later analysis, TCR nucleotide sequences were compared against IMGT/GENE-DB human TR gene sequences so that V and J genes could be assigned. In a later analysis, CDR3 sequences and most-parsimonious VDJ recombination scenarios were assigned using the TCRdist pipeline. In a later analysis, each TCR beta chain was defined by its CDR3 amino acid sequence together with its V-gene family, and reads without a unique V-gene family were excluded. A later analysis removed 600 or so highly shared, low-generation-probability nucleotide sequences to deal with suspected cross-contamination and a sequencing artifact. A later analysis calculated a clonal expansion index for each public chain from normalized within-repertoire ranks of inferred template counts. Generation probabilities in a later analysis came from a VDJ recombination model fitted to out-of-frame rearrangements, and those results were checked against IGoR. In a later analysis, hypergeometric tests were used to score TCR-TCR, TCR-HLA and TCR-CMV co-occurrence, with a repertoire-size bias correction applied to TCR pairs. In a later analysis, false discovery rates were estimated by permuting HLA or CMV assignments 20 times. In a later analysis, co-occurring TCRs were grouped using DBSCAN, with TCRdist sequence similarity added in when clustering inside HLA-allele-positive subsets. Repertoires with fewer than 30,000 or more than 120,000 public chains, plus five repertoires with anomalous nucleotide sharing, were excluded from co-occurrence clustering. TCRdb re-hosts the immuneACCESS table, in-frame sequences only. Its copies lack some clones; in the studies checked, an unresolved V gene accounts for under half of them, and the cause for the rest is not known. The V and J calls and clone size come from that table; D and trimming were worked out from the DNA. The sample table records roughly 130,000 clones; 80% of these occur just once. The ten largest clonotypes hold 1% of the sample.

The cohort was made up of approximately 670 healthy bone marrow donors. All cohort members were sampled while nominally healthy, although unrecorded immune exposures were likely present. The donor tested CMV seronegative, placing the donor among the approximately 360 seronegative members of the cohort. A peripheral blood sample was provided by each donor, and peripheral blood mononuclear cells were used for TCR beta sequencing. The Qiagen DNeasy Blood Extraction Kit was used to extract genomic DNA from the blood cell samples. As encoded in the germline V gene, CDR1 is SQVTM while CDR2 is ANQGSEA. V is pared back by 0 bases and J by 2 bases, with 7 bases lying between the germline termini. The CDR3 measures 13 amino acids from cysteine to phenylalanine. Just the 39-base CDR3 DNA is kept, in frame starting at base 1. Study-wide findings and limitations: A cluster of highly shared sequence variants was judged likely to be a technical artifact of the sequencing pipeline. In a later analysis, several top co-occurrence clusters were reported to appear linked to parvovirus B19, influenza, CMV and Epstein-Barr virus. In a later analysis, HLA-associated TCR beta chains were found to be more clonally expanded and to have lower generation probabilities than equally common non-associated chains. Linkage disequilibrium might explain the correlated functional status among segregating V segments, but an unknown experimental factor could not be ruled out. The 87-base-pair reads could not distinguish some IMGT-functional V segments, including TRBV6-2 and TRBV6-3, so those segments were excluded. A later genetic analysis reported fewer N-insertions in productive TCRs among donors in an Asian-associated ancestry cluster than the roughly 690-donor mean. A further reported finding was that TCR beta sequences accurately predicted the HLA-A and HLA-B alleles for most subjects in the first cohort. Cytomegalovirus status was reported to be diagnosed by the classifier with high specificity and sensitivity in both the original and validation cohorts. It was suggested by the authors that the approach could potentially be generalized to other disease states and immunological phenotypes. The study gave a list of more than 150 TCR beta chains associated with cytomegalovirus. An association between a missense DCLRE1C variant and V-gene and J-gene trimming of TCR beta chains was found in a later genetic analysis and replicated in an independent cohort. Because counts were too low, roughly 17 rarely observed V segments, including chromosome 9 orphons, were left out of the earlier analysis of over 550 of the donors. CMV serostatus was the only immune exposure information available for the cohort. Because some donors lacked HLA typing at each locus, the association tests relied only on the typed subset. When HLA alleles, especially DR and DQ, strongly co-occurred, attributing TCR associations to individual alleles was difficult. A later analysis associated 15,000 to 20,000 TCR beta sequences with specific HLA alleles at a false discovery rate of 0.05. A later analysis found that TCR association rates varied across HLA loci, with DRB1 alleles showing the most associated TCRs and HLA-C alleles the fewest. Most TCR sequences were seen in very few donors, while some public TCRs were found in many individuals. In vitro tests confirmed that a few of the cytomegalovirus-associated TCR beta chains recognize cytomegalovirus antigens. In this cohort, only TCR beta chains were sequenced, and detectable features were limited by the absence of alpha or paired-chain data. According to a later analysis, most CMV-associated TCR beta chains appeared to be HLA-restricted, and the HLA associations seemed to be driven largely by CMV exposure. In an earlier analysis of approximately 590 of the donors, most TCR beta V segments appeared in productive rearrangements about 90% or about 30% of the time, broadly matching IMGT annotations. Presence/absence analyses assumed roughly uniform sequencing depth across donors, an assumption that may not hold.

Sequenced material: PBMCs. This clonotype was sampled from a man aged 40-49 years in good health and CMV-seronegative. Recombination joined TRBV29-1 with TRBJ2-5; TRBD1 is a possible D gene, resting on 6 matching bases. The nucleotide sequence reads TGCAGCGTTGAAGACAGGGGTCAAGAGACCCAGTACTTC. The encoded protein is CSVEDRGQETQYF.